These T cell receptor beta chains were read from a single sample in a study of CXCR3-negative and CXCR3-positive naive CD8 T cells. TCRdb reanalyzed the 5' RACE reads, giving one entry per CDR3 protein sequence and no DNA. In all, the sample yields roughly 24,000 distinct CDR3 sequences. The sample taken for sequencing was naive CXCR3- CD8+ T cells from blood. The receptors originated from a human donor in good health. Some clones in this sample may be carry-over from other donors' samples. The CDR3 runs from the conserved cysteine through the conserved F or W. The size entry is marked missing in some rows and otherwise reads once, few, many or a size class.

V gene	clone size	J gene	CDR3 protein
TRBV29-1	.	TRBJ2-7	CSVRTGSSYEQYF
TRBV7-3	.	TRBJ2-2	CASKGPGELFF
TRBV11-2	.	TRBJ1-1	CASSLGKGTSTEAFF
TRBV29-1	.	TRBJ2-1	CSVSLAGGPDEQFF
TRBV6-2/TRBV6-3	.	TRBJ1-1	CASSLGPEAFF
TRBV4-1	.	TRBJ2-7	CASSQSDGSYEQYF
TRBV5-1	.	TRBJ2-2	CASSFRGQTPGELFF
TRBV10-3	.	TRBJ1-5	CAISESPIDRASNQPQHF
TRBV20-1	.	TRBJ2-7	CSARDPTSGDSYEQYF
TRBV3-1	.	TRBJ2-2	CASSPYRTGELFF
TRBV9	.	TRBJ2-1	CASSSPGSSYNEQFF
TRBV20-1	.	TRBJ1-1	CSASQADTEAFF
TRBV4-3	.	TRBJ2-3	CASSQGLYTGTDTQYF
TRBV5-5	.	TRBJ1-5	CASSLNRDSNQPQHF
TRBV29-1	.	TRBJ1-2	CSADRDPRGYTF
TRBV29-1	.	TRBJ2-1	CSVPLDRFINEQFF
TRBV29-1	.	TRBJ1-2	CSVERQSYGYTF
TRBV12-3/TRBV12-4	.	TRBJ2-2	CASRPRQSGELFF
TRBV29-1	.	TRBJ2-2	CSVDWVTGELFF
TRBV6-9	.	TRBJ2-4	CASSYRERGSIENIQYF
TRBV9	.	TRBJ2-7	CASSVADGQIYEQYF
TRBV20-1	.	TRBJ1-2	CSVAAGQVGYTF
TRBV27	.	TRBJ2-1	CASSFSGAYNEQFF
TRBV9	.	TRBJ1-4	CASSGEGEDYTSTNEKLFF
TRBV27	.	TRBJ2-1	CASSLGGEEFF
TRBV18	.	TRBJ2-3	CASSPWRQGRTDTQYF
TRBV12-3/TRBV12-4	medium-sized	TRBJ1-2	CAIRDSGDRGDYGYTF
TRBV20-1	.	TRBJ1-1	CSASDPGLLNIEAFF
TRBV25-1	.	TRBJ1-5	CASSDGNQPQHF
TRBV29-1	medium-sized	TRBJ2-7	CSVQLRDRGLEQYF
TRBV6-2/TRBV6-3	medium-sized	TRBJ2-7	CASTGLLHEQYF
TRBV7-9	.	TRBJ1-4	CASSRFSATNEKLFF
TRBV20-1	.	TRBJ2-3	CSARAYRGQVDEDTQYF
TRBV4-3	.	TRBJ2-3	CASSQAGGRMGTDTQYF
TRBV6-5	.	TRBJ2-1	CASSYGQFSYNEQFF
TRBV28	.	TRBJ2-3	CASSFLEDTQYF
TRBV16	.	TRBJ1-1	CASSQDKGGTEAFF
TRBV6-2/TRBV6-3	.	TRBJ2-3	CASNLGRIRDTQYF
TRBV2	.	TRBJ2-2	CASSEAEDSSNTGELFF
TRBV5-6	.	TRBJ2-1	CASSLVGMAGVNGEQFF
TRBV15	.	TRBJ2-1	CATSSPSEQFF
TRBV11-2	medium-sized	TRBJ2-2	CASSLVQGGTGELFF
TRBV7-2	.	TRBJ2-1	CASSLISGTRSSYNEQFF
TRBV7-9	.	TRBJ2-2	CASSLNPGEPFF
TRBV20-1	.	TRBJ2-7	CSARSIGAGTYEQYF
TRBV6-1	.	TRBJ2-6	CASFLAAGANVLTF
TRBV19	.	TRBJ2-7	CASSLRRREDEQYF
TRBV4-2	.	TRBJ2-2	CASSHPGQGTTGELFF
TRBV29-1	.	TRBJ2-1	CSVPQDSLHNEQFF
TRBV29-1	.	TRBJ2-1	CSGRDRARTDTYNEQFF
TRBV4-3	medium-sized	TRBJ1-1	CASSQDLDTEAFF
TRBV12-3/TRBV12-4	.	TRBJ2-1	CATTDRAGGNEQFF